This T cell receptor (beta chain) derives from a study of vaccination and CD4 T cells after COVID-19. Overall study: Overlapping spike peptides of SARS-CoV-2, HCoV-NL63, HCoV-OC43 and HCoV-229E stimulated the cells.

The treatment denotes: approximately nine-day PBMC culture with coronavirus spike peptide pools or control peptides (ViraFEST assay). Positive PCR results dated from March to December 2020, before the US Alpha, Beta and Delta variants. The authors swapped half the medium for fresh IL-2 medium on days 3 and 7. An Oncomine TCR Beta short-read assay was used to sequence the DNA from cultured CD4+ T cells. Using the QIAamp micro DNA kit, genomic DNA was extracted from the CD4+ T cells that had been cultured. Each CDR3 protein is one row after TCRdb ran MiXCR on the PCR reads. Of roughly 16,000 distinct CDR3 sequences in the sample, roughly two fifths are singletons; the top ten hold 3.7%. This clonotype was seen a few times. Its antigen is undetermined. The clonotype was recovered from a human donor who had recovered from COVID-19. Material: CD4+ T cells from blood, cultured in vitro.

The CDR3 DNA sequence: TGTGCCTGGAGTGTAACGGGGCTCGGGGATCGCAATCAGCCCCAGCATTTT. Its translation is CAWSVTGLGDRNQPQHF. This chain links TRBV30 with TRBJ1-5; a possible D gene is TRBD1 (5 bases). The V gene's germline CDR1 is GTSNPN and CDR2 SVGIG (reference sequence). The length of the CDR3 is 17 residues. The germline V and J ends were trimmed by 0 bases and 2 bases, with 17 bases remaining between them.